This TCR beta chain was profiled in a study of blood T cells in healthy people across ages. Alongside a J-beta primer mix, a sample-barcoded 5' primer served in a second PCR lasting about 6 to 12 cycles. From the 5' RACE reads, TCRdb called clonotypes with MiXCR, one entry per CDR3 protein. The data show 1,500,000 or so distinct CDR3 sequences, around 40% seen once. J lost 0 bases, V lost 5 bases, and 5 bases had no gene match. This CDR3 is 15 amino acids long. The germline gives CDR1 SGHTA, CDR2 FQGNSA. The chain joins TRBV7-2 to TRBJ1-1; 8 bases are shared with TRBD1. Sequenced: blood. This TCR came from a woman younger than 30 in good health. Here the CDR3 reads CASSRQDRVNTEAFF. The CDR3 bases are TGTGCCAGCAGCCGACAGGACAGGGTGAACACTGAAGCTTTCTTT.